This T cell receptor beta chain was profiled in a study of T cells after yellow fever vaccination (dated by TCRdb to between 2018 and 2021). A note on the overall study: The SMART-Seq v4 Ultra Low Input RNA kit was used to prepare libraries from fractions with low cell numbers. Two healthy male donors made up the cohort, one aged 18 to 30 years and the other aged 30 to 40 years. Blood was drawn at multiple timepoints before and after primary and secondary immunization, with bulk PBMC replicates and cell subsets isolated. To follow T-cell clones before and after both primary and booster YFV17D yellow fever vaccination, bulk TCR alpha and beta repertoires underwent longitudinal sequencing.

The CDR3 measures 14 amino acids from cysteine to phenylalanine. The entry retains the CDR3 DNA only, 42 bases that are in frame from base 1. V lost 0 bases and J lost 5 bases; the stretch between them is 10 bases long. The sequencer was an Illumina NovaSeq 6000. Synthesis of TCR cDNA relied on 5'RACE template switching, a step that introduced a universal primer site along with unique molecular identifiers. Priming for cDNA synthesis came from both the TCR alpha and TCR beta constant segments. Two PCR steps were used to amplify libraries, with sample barcodes and sequencing adapters being added in the second step. Sequencing of the libraries was done on either Illumina HiSeq 2500 (2x100 bp) or NovaSeq (2x150 bp). The authors' pipeline ran thus. MIGEC handled demultiplexing of reads and collapsing into UMI consensus sequences, while MiXCR performed V(D)J alignment. Vaccine-responding clonotypes were identified with edgeR using replicate PBMC samples, with FDR below 0.01 and a log2 fold change above 5 up to day 15 being required. CD4 or CD8 identity was assigned to each bulk clonotype according to whether the clonotype was present at higher abundance in the sequenced CD4 repertoire or the sequenced CD8 repertoire. Using fastp at Q25 and MiXCR, TCRdb reprocessed the public reads and kept productive beta chains. Every entry covers one CDR3 protein and lists the most common genes and DNA from its rows. The V and J calls shown here were made by TCRdb, not taken from the authors' results. Here the sample has nearly 300,000 distinct CDR3 sequences; approximately 8% occur a single time. Jointly, the top ten make up over 3% of the sample.

This specimen's treatment or condition label, interpreted: live attenuated yellow fever vaccine strain. A standard Ficoll-Paque protocol was used to isolate PBMCs from peripheral blood. CD4 and CD8 T-cell fractions were isolated with Dynabeads CD4 and CD8 positive selection kits. TriZol was used to extract RNA from bulk PBMCs, CD4 and CD8 fractions, and dextramer-positive and dextramer-negative fractions. The research as a whole found: Because only a couple of donors were included in the study, the extent to which the findings can be generalized is limited. The secondary T-cell response was found to be weaker but faster than the primary response, with a peak reached on day 5 rather than on day 15. Most clones expanded after primary vaccination (96% of CD4 and 88% of CD8) were re-detected after the booster, suggesting that broad memory maintenance occurred. A small share of clonotypes was detected in both CD4 and CD8 compartments, with the overlap likely arising from convergent recombination. Because abundant contaminating clonotypes from the bulk population could be contained in FACS-sorted repertoires, computational filtering was required.

This clonotype was seen ten or more times. The clone's antigen remains unknown. One base away there is no much larger clone; base qualities are not given. This receptor was identified in a man aged 18 to 35 who received the YFV17D yellow fever vaccine. Rearrangement joined TRBV12-3 or TRBV12-4 to TRBJ1-2, with an unclear D gene assignment. The sample in question was CD4+ T cells sorted from PBMCs, obtained 5 days after the yellow fever booster vaccination. The nucleotide sequence reads TGTGCCAGCAGTTTAGCCACGGCCACATATGGCTACACCTTC. This gives the protein CASSLATATYGYTF.